The sequence of this T cell receptor (beta chain) was determined in a study of breast tumors, draining lymph nodes, adjacent tissues. Samples came from axillary lymph nodes draining the breast cancer. Study-level findings and limits: That most tumor T cells come from lymph nodes remained unproven. Compared with lymph nodes, tumors were less diverse; compared with nontumor tissue, more. Luminal-like breast cancer showed significantly greater tumor-nontumor repertoire similarity than basal-like breast cancer did.

TCRdb ran MiXCR on the multiplex PCR reads and lists one entry per CDR3 protein. The table records 270,000 or so distinct CDR3 sequences, over 30% of them present only once. The CDR3 loop spans 13 amino acids. Trimming pared 7 bases from V and 1 base from J, leaving 9 bases between. From germline, CDR1 is SNHLY and CDR2 FYNNEI. This clonotype was observed many times. The antigen remains unidentified. The receptor's source is a female donor with breast cancer. Some clones in this sample may be carry-over from other donors' samples. The chain recombines TRBV2 with TRBJ2-3; D perhaps matches TRBD1 (5 bases). What was sequenced was axillary lymph node tissue. CDR3 sequence: CASNRIRTDTQYF. CDR3 sequence (DNA): TGTGCCAGCAACAGGATACGCACAGATACGCAGTATTTT.